Sequencing of this T cell receptor beta chain was carried out in a study of vaccination and CD4 T cells after COVID-19. The CDR3 contains 16 residues. The germline gives CDR1 LNHDA, CDR2 SQIVND (reference sequence). V was shortened by 4 bases and J by 0 bases, with 15 bases between the two germline ends. Treatment reported: approximately nine-day PBMC culture with coronavirus spike peptide pools or control peptides (ViraFEST assay). In the case of this clonotype: What it recognizes is unknown.

Cultured CD4+ T-cell DNA underwent Oncomine TCR Beta short-read sequencing. TCRdb fed the PCR reads into MiXCR, producing one record per CDR3 protein. The sample includes some 8,100 distinct CDR3 sequences, 45% to 50% of them seen just once. This clonotype was obtained from a human donor who had recovered from COVID-19. The sample was CD4+ T cells from blood, cultured in vitro. The rearrangement links TRBV19 to TRBJ1-1, with D possibly being TRBD1 (6 bases). The chain's CDR3 is CASSTGGGLLNTEAFF. CDR3 in DNA: TGTGCCAGTAGTACTGGGGGGGGCCTCCTGAACACTGAAGCTTTCTTT.